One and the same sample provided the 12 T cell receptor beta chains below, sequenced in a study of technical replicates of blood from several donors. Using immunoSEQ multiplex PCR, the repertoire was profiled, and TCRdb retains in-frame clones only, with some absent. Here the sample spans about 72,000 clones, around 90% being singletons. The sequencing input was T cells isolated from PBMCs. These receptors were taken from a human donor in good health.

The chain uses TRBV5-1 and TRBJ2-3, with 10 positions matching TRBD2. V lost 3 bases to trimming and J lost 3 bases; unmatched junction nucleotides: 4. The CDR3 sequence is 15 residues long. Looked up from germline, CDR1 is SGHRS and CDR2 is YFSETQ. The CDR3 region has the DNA TGCGCCAGCAGCTCCCTAGCGGGAGTTACAGATACGCAGTATTTT. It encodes CASSSLAGVTDTQYF.

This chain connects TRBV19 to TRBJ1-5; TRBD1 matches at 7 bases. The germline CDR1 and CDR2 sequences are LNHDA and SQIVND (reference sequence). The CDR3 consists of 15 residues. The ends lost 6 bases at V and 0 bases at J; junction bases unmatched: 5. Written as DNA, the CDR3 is TGTGCCAGTAGGGGGACAGTTCATAGCAATCAGCCCCAGCATTTT. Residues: CASRGTVHSNQPQHF.

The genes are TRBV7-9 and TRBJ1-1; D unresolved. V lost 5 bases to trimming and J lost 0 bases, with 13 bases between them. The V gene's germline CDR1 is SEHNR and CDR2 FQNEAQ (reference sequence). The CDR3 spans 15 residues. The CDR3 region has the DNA TGTGCCAGCAGCCGAATGACTTACATGAACACTGAAGCTTTCTTT. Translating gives CASSRMTYMNTEAFF.

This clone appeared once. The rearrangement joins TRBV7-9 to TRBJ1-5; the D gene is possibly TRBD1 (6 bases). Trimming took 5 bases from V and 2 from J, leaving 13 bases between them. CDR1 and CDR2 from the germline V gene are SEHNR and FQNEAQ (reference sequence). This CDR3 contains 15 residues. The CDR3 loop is CASSHPGAGNQPQHF. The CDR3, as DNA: TGTGCCAGCAGCCATCCAGGGGCCGGCAATCAGCCCCAGCATTTT.

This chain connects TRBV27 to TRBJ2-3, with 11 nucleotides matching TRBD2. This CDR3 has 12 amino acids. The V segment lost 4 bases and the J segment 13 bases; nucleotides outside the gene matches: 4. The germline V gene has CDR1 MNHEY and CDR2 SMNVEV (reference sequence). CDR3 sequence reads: CASSSTSGREYF. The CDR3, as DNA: TGTGCCAGCAGTTCAACTAGCGGGAGAGAGTATTTT.

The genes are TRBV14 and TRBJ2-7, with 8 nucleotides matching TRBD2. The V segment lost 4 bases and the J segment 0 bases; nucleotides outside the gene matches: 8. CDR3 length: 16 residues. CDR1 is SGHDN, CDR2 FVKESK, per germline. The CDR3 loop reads CASSPPSGGVSYEQYF. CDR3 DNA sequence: TGTGCCAGCAGCCCCCCGTCGGGAGGGGTCTCCTACGAGCAGTACTTC.

In DNA form, the CDR3 reads TGTGCCAGCAACTCAGGGTTTATTAATGAAAAACTGTTTTTT. It yields the protein CASNSGFINEKLFF. The chain uses TRBV9 and TRBJ1-4; TRBD1 might be the D (5 bases). The germline V gene has CDR1 SGDLS and CDR2 YYNGEE. The CDR3 extends over 14 amino acids. V lost 6 bases to trimming and J lost 4 bases, with 13 bases between them.

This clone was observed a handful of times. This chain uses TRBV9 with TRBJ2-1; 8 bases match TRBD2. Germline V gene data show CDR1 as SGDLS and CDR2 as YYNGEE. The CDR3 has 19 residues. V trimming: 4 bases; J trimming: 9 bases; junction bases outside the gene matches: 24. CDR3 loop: CASSLLNPTRAGDIGEQFF. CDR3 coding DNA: TGTGCCAGCAGCCTCCTCAACCCGACTCGAGCGGGAGATATAGGTGAGCAGTTCTTC.

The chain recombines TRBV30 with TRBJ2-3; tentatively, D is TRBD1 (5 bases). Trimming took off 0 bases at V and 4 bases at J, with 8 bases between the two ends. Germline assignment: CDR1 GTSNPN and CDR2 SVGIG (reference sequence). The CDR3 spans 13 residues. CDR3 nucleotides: TGTGCCTGGAGTGTAAAGGGGTCAGATACGCAGTATTTT. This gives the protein CAWSVKGSDTQYF.

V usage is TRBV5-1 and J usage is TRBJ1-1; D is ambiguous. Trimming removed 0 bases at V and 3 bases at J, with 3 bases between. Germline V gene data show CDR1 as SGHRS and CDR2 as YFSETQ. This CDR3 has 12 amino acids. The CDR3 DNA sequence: TGCGCCAGCAGCTTGGTCGACACTGAAGCTTTCTTT. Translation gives CASSLVDTEAFF.

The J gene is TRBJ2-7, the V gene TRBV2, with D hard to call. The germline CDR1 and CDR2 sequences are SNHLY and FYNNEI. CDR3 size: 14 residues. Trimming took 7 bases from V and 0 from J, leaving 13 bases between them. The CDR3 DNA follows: TGTGCCAGCAACGAACCCGGTAGCTCCTACGAGCAGTACTTC. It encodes CASNEPGSSYEQYF.

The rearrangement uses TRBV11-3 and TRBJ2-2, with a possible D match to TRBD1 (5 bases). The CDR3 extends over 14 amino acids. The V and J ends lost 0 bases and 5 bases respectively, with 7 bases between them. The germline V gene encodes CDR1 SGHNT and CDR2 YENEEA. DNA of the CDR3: TGTGCCAGCAGCTTAGATAAGGGGACCGGGGAGCTGTTTTTT. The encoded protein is CASSLDKGTGELFF. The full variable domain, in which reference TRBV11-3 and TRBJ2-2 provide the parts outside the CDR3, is EAGVVQSPRYKIIEKKQPVAFWCNPISGHNTLYWYLQNLGQGPELLIRYENEEAVDDSQLPKDRFSAERLKGVDSTLKIQPAELGDSAVYLCASSLDKGTGELFFGEGSRLTVL.